Detailed here is one T cell receptor beta chain. The CDR3 loop spans 16 amino acids. Germline V gene data show CDR1 as MNHEY and CDR2 as SMNVEV (reference sequence). With 3 bases removed from V and 4 bases from J, the gap between germline ends came to 19 bases. Clones were sequenced by immunoSEQ multiplex PCR, and TCRdb holds only the in-frame ones, with some missing. This sample has more than 85,000 clones; more than 65% occur once, and the top ten carry about 26%. The record originates from a study of CD8 T cell repertoires and HIV-1 epitope variants. The overall study: Tested: three Gag epitope families, Nef HW9 and YT9. Equal numbers of autologous T cell-negative cells presented antigen to enriched T cells. An uncultured baseline aliquot held 1M T cells. T cells were cultured for more than 9 days with cytokines added on days 3 and 7.

The TCR originated in a male donor with HIV. The chain recombines TRBV27 with TRBJ2-7; TRBD1 or TRBD2 may be the D gene (6 bases each). Source material: uncultured baseline CD8+ T cells from peripheral blood mononuclear cells (PBMCs). CDR3 region: CASSLGGGYVRYEQYF. Written as DNA, the CDR3 is TGTGCCAGCAGTTTGGGGGGCGGGTACGTTAGGTACGAGCAGTACTTC.